What follows describes a single TCR beta chain. The sample originates from a study of human T cells and chemical hapten exposure. TCRdb re-called the RACE reads through MiXCR, storing one row per CDR3 protein. The repertoire holds more than 65,000 distinct CDR3 sequences, approximately 10% seen once, with 1.4% in the top ten. The time point: patch test 1, 2 weeks after DPC sensitization. Treatment: therapeutic diphenylcyclopropenone sensitization with weekly scalp DPC. The V end lost 4 bases, the J end lost 2 bases, and 18 bases lay between the germline ends. The CDR3 loop spans 16 amino acids. The germline gives CDR1 MRHNA, CDR2 SNTAGT.

This clonotype was sampled from a woman aged 45-59 years with alopecia areata. Some clones in this sample may be carry-over from other donors' samples. The input for sequencing was whole blood, taken in connection with sensitization to the hapten diphenylcyclopropenone (DPC). The V gene is TRBV6-4, the J gene TRBJ2-7, with a weak D call TRBD1 (5 bases). CDR3 in DNA: TGTGCCAGCAGTGCCCCAGGGATGAAGTCACCCTACGAGCAGTACTTC. Translating it yields CASSAPGMKSPYEQYF.